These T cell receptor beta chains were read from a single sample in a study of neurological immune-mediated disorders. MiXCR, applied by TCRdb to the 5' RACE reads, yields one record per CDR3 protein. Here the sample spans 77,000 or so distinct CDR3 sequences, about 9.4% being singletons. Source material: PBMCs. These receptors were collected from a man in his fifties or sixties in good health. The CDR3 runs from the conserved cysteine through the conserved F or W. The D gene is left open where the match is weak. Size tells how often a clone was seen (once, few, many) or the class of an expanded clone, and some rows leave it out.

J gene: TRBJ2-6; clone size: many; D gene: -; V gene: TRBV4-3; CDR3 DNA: TGCGCCAGCAGCCAAGTGCTGGGGGTGAACTCTGGGGCCAACGTCCTGACTTTC; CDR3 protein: CASSQVLGVNSGANVLTF
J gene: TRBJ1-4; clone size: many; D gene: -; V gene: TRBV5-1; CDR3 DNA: TGCGCCAGCAGCTGGAGGGACGCAACTAATGAAAAACTGTTTTTT; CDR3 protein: CASSWRDATNEKLFF
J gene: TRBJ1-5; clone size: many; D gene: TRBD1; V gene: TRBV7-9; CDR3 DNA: TGTGCCAGCAGCGGACAGGGTTTTGGCCCACAGCCCCAGCATTTT; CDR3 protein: CASSGQGFGPQPQHF
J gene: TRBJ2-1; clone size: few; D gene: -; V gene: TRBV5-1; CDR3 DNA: TGCGCCAGCAGCTTACAGCGCTTAAGCTCCTACAATGAGCAGTTCTTC; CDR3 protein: CASSLQRLSSYNEQFF
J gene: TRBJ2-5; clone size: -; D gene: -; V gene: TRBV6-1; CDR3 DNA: TGTGCCAGCAGCCACGGGACGTGGGAGACCCAGTACTTC; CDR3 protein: CASSHGTWETQYF
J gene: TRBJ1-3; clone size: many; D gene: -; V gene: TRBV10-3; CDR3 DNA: TGTGCCATCAGTGAGTCGGAGGGGAGCTCTGGAAACACCATATATTTT; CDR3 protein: CAISESEGSSGNTIYF
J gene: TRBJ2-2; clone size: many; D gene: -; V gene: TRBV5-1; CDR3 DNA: TGCGCCAGCAGCCCACAGGGCCAACCCGGGGAGCTGTTTTTT; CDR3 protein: CASSPQGQPGELFF
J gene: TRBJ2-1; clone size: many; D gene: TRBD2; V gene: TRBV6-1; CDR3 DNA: TGTGCCAGCACCACAGCGGGAGCCTACAATGAGCAGTTCTTC; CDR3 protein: CASTTAGAYNEQFF
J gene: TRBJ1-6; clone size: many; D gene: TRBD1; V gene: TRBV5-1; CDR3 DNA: TGCGCCAGCAGCACCTTGGACAGGGATTCACCCCTCCACTTT; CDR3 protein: CASSTLDRDSPLHF
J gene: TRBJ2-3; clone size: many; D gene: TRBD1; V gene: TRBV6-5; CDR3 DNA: TGTGCCAGCAGTTTCACCCTGACAGGGATTGATACGCAGTATTTT; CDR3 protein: CASSFTLTGIDTQYF
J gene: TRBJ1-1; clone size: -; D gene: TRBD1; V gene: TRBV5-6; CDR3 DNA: TGTGCCAGCAGCTACACCCAGGGGGGACAGTTTACGTTT; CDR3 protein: CASSYTQGGQFTF
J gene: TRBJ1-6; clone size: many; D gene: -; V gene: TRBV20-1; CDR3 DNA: TGCAGTGCTAACAGGAATAATTCACCCCTCCACTTT; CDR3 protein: CSANRNNSPLHF
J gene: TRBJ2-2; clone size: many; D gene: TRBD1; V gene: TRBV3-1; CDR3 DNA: TGTGCCAGCAGCCAAATGGGACAGGTGTTCGTCGGGGAGCTGTTTTTT; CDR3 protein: CASSQMGQVFVGELFF
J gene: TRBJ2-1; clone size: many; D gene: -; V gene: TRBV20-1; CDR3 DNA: TGCAGTGCTGCGGACCGTAGCTCCTACAATGAGCAGTTCTTC; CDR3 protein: CSAADRSSYNEQFF
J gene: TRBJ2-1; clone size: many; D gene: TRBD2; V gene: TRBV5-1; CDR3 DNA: TGCGCCAGCAGCCAGGATGGACTAGCGGGAGGTAAAGAGCAGTTCTTC; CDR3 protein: CASSQDGLAGGKEQFF
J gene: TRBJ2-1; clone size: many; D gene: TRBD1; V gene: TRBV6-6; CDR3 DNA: TGTGCCACGCATCTCAGGGGGCTCGATGAGCAGTTCTTC; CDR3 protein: CATHLRGLDEQFF
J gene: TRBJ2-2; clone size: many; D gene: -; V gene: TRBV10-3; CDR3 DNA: TGTGCCATCAGTGAGAGAGTGGGAGGCAGAAAAACAACCGGGGAGCTGTTTTTT; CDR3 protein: CAISERVGGRKTTGELFF
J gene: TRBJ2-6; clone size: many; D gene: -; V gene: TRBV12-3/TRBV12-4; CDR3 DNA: TGTGCCAGCAGTTTTATTGCCGCGGGGGGGGCCAACGTCCTGACTTTC; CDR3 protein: CASSFIAAGGANVLTF
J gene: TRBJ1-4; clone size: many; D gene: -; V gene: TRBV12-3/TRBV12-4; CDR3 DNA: TGTGCCAGCAGTTTAAGGCAGGGAGGTGAAAAACTGTTTTTT; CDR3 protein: CASSLRQGGEKLFF
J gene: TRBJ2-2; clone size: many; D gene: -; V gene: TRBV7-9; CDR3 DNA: TGTGCCAGCAGCTCCGGAGGCACCGGGGAGCTGTTTTTT; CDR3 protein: CASSSGGTGELFF
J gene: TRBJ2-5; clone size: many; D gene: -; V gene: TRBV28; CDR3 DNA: TGTGCCAGCAGTCCCGGACAGACCGAAGAGACCCAGTACTTC; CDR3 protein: CASSPGQTEETQYF
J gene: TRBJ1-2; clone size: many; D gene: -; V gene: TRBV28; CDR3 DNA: TGTGCCAGCAGTTCCCAGGGAGGGGTTCAGTCCGGCTACACCTTC; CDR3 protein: CASSSQGGVQSGYTF
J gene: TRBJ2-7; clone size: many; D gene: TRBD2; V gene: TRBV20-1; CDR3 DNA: TGCAGTGCTACATTCAGCGGGGGGACCCACTACGAGCAGTACTTC; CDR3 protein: CSATFSGGTHYEQYF
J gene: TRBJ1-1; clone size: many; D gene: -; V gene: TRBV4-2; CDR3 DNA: TGTGCCAGCAGCCAAGATACAGGAGCTGGAGAAGCTTTCTTT; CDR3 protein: CASSQDTGAGEAFF
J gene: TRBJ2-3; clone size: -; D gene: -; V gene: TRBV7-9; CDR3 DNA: TGTGCCAGCAGCTTAAGAGCGGATCGCACAGATACGCAGTATTTT; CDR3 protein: CASSLRADRTDTQYF
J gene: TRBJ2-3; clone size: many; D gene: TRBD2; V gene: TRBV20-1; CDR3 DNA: TGCAGTGCTAGAGTTTTAGTTAGGACTAGTGTGGATACGCAGTATTTT; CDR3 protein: CSARVLVRTSVDTQYF
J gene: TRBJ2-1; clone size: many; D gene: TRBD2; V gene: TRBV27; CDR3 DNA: TGTGCCAGCAGTCGACTAGCGGTTGGTGGTAATGAGCAGTTCTTC; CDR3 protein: CASSRLAVGGNEQFF
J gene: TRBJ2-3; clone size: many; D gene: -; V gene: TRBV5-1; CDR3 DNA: TGCGCCAGCAGCTTGGCTGGGGAAATGAGCCCAGATACGCAGTATTTT; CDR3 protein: CASSLAGEMSPDTQYF
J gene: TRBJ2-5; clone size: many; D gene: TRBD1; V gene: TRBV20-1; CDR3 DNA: TGCAGTCTGGACAGGGGAGAGACCCAGTACTTC; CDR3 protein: CSLDRGETQYF
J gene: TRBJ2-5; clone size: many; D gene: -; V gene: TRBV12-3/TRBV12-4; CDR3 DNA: TGTGCCAGCAGTTTATCCCCAAACCAAGAGACCCAGTACTTC; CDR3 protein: CASSLSPNQETQYF
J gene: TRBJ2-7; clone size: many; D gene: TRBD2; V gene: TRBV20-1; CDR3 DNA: TGCAGTGCTAGCGGAGCGGGAGTCTCCTACGAGCAGTACTTC; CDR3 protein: CSASGAGVSYEQYF
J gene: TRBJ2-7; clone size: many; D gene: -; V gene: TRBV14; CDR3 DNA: TGTGCCAGCTGCCATGGCGGAGCTTCCTACGAGCAGTACTTC; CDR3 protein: CASCHGGASYEQYF
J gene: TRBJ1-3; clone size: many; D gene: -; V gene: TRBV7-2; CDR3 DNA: TGTGCCAGCAGCTCGTACCACTATGCTGGAAACACCATATATTTT; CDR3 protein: CASSSYHYAGNTIYF
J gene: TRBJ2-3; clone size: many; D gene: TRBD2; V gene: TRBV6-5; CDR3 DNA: TGTGCCAGCGAGGTTGGTAGCGGGTCAGATACGCAGTATTTT; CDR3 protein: CASEVGSGSDTQYF
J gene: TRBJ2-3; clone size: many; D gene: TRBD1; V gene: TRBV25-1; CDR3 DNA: TGTGCCAGCAGTCCTAGTCCCGGGACAGGAGGCACAGATACGCAGTATTTT; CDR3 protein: CASSPSPGTGGTDTQYF
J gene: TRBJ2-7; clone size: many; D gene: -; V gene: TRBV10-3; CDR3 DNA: TGTGCCACTGGTGGGGATTCCGACTACGAGCAGTACTTC; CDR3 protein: CATGGDSDYEQYF
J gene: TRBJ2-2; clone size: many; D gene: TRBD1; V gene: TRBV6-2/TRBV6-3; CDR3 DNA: TGTGCCGCAAGGACAGGGGGAAGGAACACCGGGGAGCTGTTTTTT; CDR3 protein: CAARTGGRNTGELFF
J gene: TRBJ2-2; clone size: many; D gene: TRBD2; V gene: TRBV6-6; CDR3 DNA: TGTGCCAGCTCGTTGTCCCGGGGGGGAATTACCGGGGAGCTGTTTTTT; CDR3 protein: CASSLSRGGITGELFF
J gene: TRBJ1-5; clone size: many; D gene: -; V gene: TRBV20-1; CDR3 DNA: TGCAGTGCTGACACGGATTATAGCAATCAGCCCCAGCATTTT; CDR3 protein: CSADTDYSNQPQHF
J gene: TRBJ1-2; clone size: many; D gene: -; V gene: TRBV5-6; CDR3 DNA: TGTGCCAGCAGCTTGACGCCGGGGGACAACACCTTC; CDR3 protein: CASSLTPGDNTF
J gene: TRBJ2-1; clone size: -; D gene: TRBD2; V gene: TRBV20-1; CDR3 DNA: TGCAGTGCTAGAGGAGCGGGAGGGACCTACAATGAGCAGTTCTTC; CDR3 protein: CSARGAGGTYNEQFF
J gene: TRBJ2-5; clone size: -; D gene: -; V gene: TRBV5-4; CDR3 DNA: TGTGCCAGCAGCTTGTACGGGACGGCTGCACTAGAGACCCAGTACTTC; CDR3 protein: CASSLYGTAALETQYF
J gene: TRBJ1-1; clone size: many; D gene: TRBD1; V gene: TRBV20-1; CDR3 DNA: TGCAGTGCTTTGTCCCCGACAGGGGGAAGGACTGAAGCTTTCTTT; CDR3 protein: CSALSPTGGRTEAFF
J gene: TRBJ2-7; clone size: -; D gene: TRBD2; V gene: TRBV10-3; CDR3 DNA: TGTGCCATCAGTGAGCGAGCGGGAGGGGGAGAGCAGTACTTC; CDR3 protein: CAISERAGGGEQYF
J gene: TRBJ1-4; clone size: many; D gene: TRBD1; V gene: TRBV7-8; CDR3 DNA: TGTGCCAGCAGCTCCCGGACAGGTCTAGGGGAAAAACTGTTTTTT; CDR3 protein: CASSSRTGLGEKLFF
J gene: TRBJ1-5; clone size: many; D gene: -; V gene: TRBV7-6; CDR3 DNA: TGTGCCAGCAGCGCCCCGCGAGAGCAGGGGCATTCACAGCCCCAGCATTTT; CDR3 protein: CASSAPREQGHSQPQHF
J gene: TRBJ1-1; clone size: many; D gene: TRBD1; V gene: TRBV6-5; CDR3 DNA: TGTGCCAGCAGTCGTCTGACAGGGGTGGATACTGAAGCTTTCTTT; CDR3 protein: CASSRLTGVDTEAFF
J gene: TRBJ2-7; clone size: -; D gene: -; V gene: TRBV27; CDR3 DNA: TGTGCCAGCAGTTTAACCAGGGGCGGCTACGAGCAGTACTTC; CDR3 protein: CASSLTRGGYEQYF